The clone carrying this TCR beta chain was seen only a few times. The V gene lost 4 bases and the J gene lost 1 base, with 10 bases spanning the gap. This CDR3 has 14 residues. Germline V gene lookup returns CDR1 MNHEY and CDR2 SVGAGI. The sample comes from a study of blood T cell repertoires in COVID-19. The table came from immunoSEQ multiplex PCR; TCRdb's copy has only in-frame clones and leaves some out. The sample lists roughly 250,000 clones; more than 85% were seen once. V is TRBV6-5 and J is TRBJ1-1, with D hard to call. The sample taken for sequencing was peripheral blood. The TCR originated in a man aged 30 to 39 with acute or convalescent COVID-19. The CDR3 sequence is CASSSILGNTEAFF. The CDR3 DNA is TGTGCCAGCAGTTCGATCCTAGGGAACACTGAAGCTTTCTTT.